This is a list of T cell receptor beta chains from one sample in a study of T-cell reconstitution after alpha-beta-depleted transplantation in children. One entry per CDR3 protein, called by TCRdb with MiXCR from the PCR reads. The sample contains about 540,000 distinct CDR3 sequences, approximately 20% of which appear only once. This specimen consisted of PBMCs from the stem cell graft donor, obtained from the stem cell graft. These receptors all come from a human donor who donated a stem cell graft to a child with acute lymphoblastic leukemia. CDR3s include the opening cysteine and the closing phenylalanine or tryptophan. The D gene is left open where the match is weak. Some rows have no size entry. The others give once, few or many, or a class for an expanded clone.

d_gene: TRBD2; j_gene: TRBJ2-7; v_gene: TRBV9; abundance: NA; CDR3nt: TGTGCCAGCAGCCCCCCACTGGGTAGCGGGCCACTTCACAGCTCCTACGAGCAGTACTTC; CDR3aa: CASSPPLGSGPLHSSYEQYF
d_gene: NA; j_gene: TRBJ1-3; v_gene: TRBV12-3/TRBV12-4; abundance: NA; CDR3nt: TGTGCCAGCAGTCGACCAGGGACGGCAGGAAACACCATATATTTT; CDR3aa: CASSRPGTAGNTIYF
d_gene: TRBD1; j_gene: TRBJ1-5; v_gene: TRBV24-1; abundance: many; CDR3nt: TGTGCCACCAGTGACCAGACCTACCTTCGGGGACAGACAGGGATGTGGAATCAGCCCCAGCATTTT; CDR3aa: CATSDQTYLRGQTGMWNQPQHF
d_gene: TRBD1; j_gene: TRBJ1-4; v_gene: TRBV16; abundance: few; CDR3nt: TGTGCCAGCAGCCCGAATTACCGGGACAGGAGAGGTGAAAAACTGTTTTTT; CDR3aa: CASSPNYRDRRGEKLFF
d_gene: TRBD2; j_gene: TRBJ2-3; v_gene: TRBV12-3/TRBV12-4; abundance: NA; CDR3nt: TGTGCCAGCCACTCCCCTAGCGGGGGGCTCTCAGATACGCAGTATTTT; CDR3aa: CASHSPSGGLSDTQYF
d_gene: TRBD2; j_gene: TRBJ2-7; v_gene: TRBV7-9; abundance: few; CDR3nt: TGTGCCAGCAGCCCGACTAGCCAAGCCTTTACTTACGAGCAGTACTTC; CDR3aa: CASSPTSQAFTYEQYF
d_gene: NA; j_gene: TRBJ2-2; v_gene: TRBV6-5; abundance: few; CDR3nt: TGTGCCAGCAGTTACTCAAGGGGAACCGGGGAGCTGTTTTTT; CDR3aa: CASSYSRGTGELFF
d_gene: TRBD1; j_gene: TRBJ2-2; v_gene: TRBV2; abundance: few; CDR3nt: TGTGCCAGCAGTGTTTGGACAGGGTCCGGGGAGCTGTTTTTT; CDR3aa: CASSVWTGSGELFF
d_gene: TRBD2; j_gene: TRBJ2-3; v_gene: TRBV7-9; abundance: few; CDR3nt: TGTGCCAGCAGCGTACCTAGCGGAGGAGGGATAGATACGCAGTATTTT; CDR3aa: CASSVPSGGGIDTQYF
d_gene: TRBD1; j_gene: TRBJ2-7; v_gene: TRBV3-1; abundance: few; CDR3nt: TGTGCCAGCAGCCAAGAAGGGGGACAGGGCTACGAGCAGTACTTC; CDR3aa: CASSQEGGQGYEQYF
d_gene: NA; j_gene: TRBJ2-1; v_gene: TRBV3-1; abundance: few; CDR3nt: TGTGCCAGCTCCCACGCGGGTGGCAATGAGCAGTTCTTC; CDR3aa: CASSHAGGNEQFF
d_gene: NA; j_gene: TRBJ2-1; v_gene: TRBV4-1; abundance: NA; CDR3nt: TGCGCCAGCAGCCAAGTGGCGAACAATGAGCAGTTCTTC; CDR3aa: CASSQVANNEQFF
d_gene: NA; j_gene: TRBJ2-5; v_gene: TRBV20-1; abundance: NA; CDR3nt: TGCAGTGCTAGAGATCGTCTCCACCCGGGACAAGAGACCCAGTACTTC; CDR3aa: CSARDRLHPGQETQYF
d_gene: NA; j_gene: TRBJ1-6; v_gene: TRBV20-1; abundance: NA; CDR3nt: TGCAGTGCTAGAGAGGAGGGGTGGGAGAATTCACCCCTCCACTTT; CDR3aa: CSAREEGWENSPLHF
d_gene: TRBD1; j_gene: TRBJ2-5; v_gene: TRBV20-1; abundance: many; CDR3nt: TGCAGTGCTAAGACAGGGGGCACTAAGGAGACCCAGTACTTC; CDR3aa: CSAKTGGTKETQYF
d_gene: NA; j_gene: TRBJ2-7; v_gene: TRBV9; abundance: many; CDR3nt: TGTGCCAGCAGCGGGGGAACCAGCCCCTACGAGCAGTACTTC; CDR3aa: CASSGGTSPYEQYF
d_gene: NA; j_gene: TRBJ2-3; v_gene: TRBV27; abundance: NA; CDR3nt: TGTGCCAGCAGTTTCGAGGTCGGATATACGCAGTATTTT; CDR3aa: CASSFEVGYTQYF
d_gene: TRBD1; j_gene: TRBJ2-1; v_gene: TRBV7-2; abundance: NA; CDR3nt: TGTGCCAGCAGCGTCGAGGGGGCTTCTAGGTACAATGAGCAGTTCTTC; CDR3aa: CASSVEGASRYNEQFF
d_gene: NA; j_gene: TRBJ2-6; v_gene: TRBV2; abundance: few; CDR3nt: TGTGCCAGCAGTGTTACTCCTACTGGGGCCAACGTCCTGACTTTC; CDR3aa: CASSVTPTGANVLTF
d_gene: NA; j_gene: TRBJ2-2; v_gene: TRBV15; abundance: NA; CDR3nt: TGTGCCACCAGCAGAGACTTTGGTGGGACCACCGGGGAGCTGTTTTTT; CDR3aa: CATSRDFGGTTGELFF
d_gene: NA; j_gene: TRBJ1-5; v_gene: TRBV24-1; abundance: NA; CDR3nt: TGTGCCACCAGGAGGAGAATTGGGATGAGAGGCAATCAGCCCCAGCATTTT; CDR3aa: CATRRRIGMRGNQPQHF
d_gene: NA; j_gene: TRBJ1-1; v_gene: TRBV9; abundance: NA; CDR3nt: TGTGCCAGCAGCGGGCATCCTCAGGGAGCGAACACTGAAGCTTTCTTT; CDR3aa: CASSGHPQGANTEAFF
d_gene: NA; j_gene: TRBJ1-5; v_gene: TRBV15; abundance: NA; CDR3nt: TGTGCCACCAGCAGAGACAGTATTAGCAATCAGCCCCAGCATTTT; CDR3aa: CATSRDSISNQPQHF
d_gene: TRBD2; j_gene: TRBJ2-7; v_gene: TRBV6-5; abundance: NA; CDR3nt: TGTGCCAGCAGTTACCCGACTAGCGGGGTCTACGAGCAGTACTTC; CDR3aa: CASSYPTSGVYEQYF
d_gene: TRBD2; j_gene: TRBJ2-1; v_gene: TRBV12-3/TRBV12-4; abundance: many; CDR3nt: TGTGCCAGCAGTTTAGGTAGCGGGACCTACAATGAGCAGTTCTTC; CDR3aa: CASSLGSGTYNEQFF
d_gene: TRBD2; j_gene: TRBJ2-3; v_gene: TRBV19; abundance: many; CDR3nt: TGTGCCAGTAGTCTGGCCGGGACTAGCGGGAGCTCAGATACGCAGTATTTT; CDR3aa: CASSLAGTSGSSDTQYF
d_gene: NA; j_gene: TRBJ2-1; v_gene: TRBV12-3/TRBV12-4; abundance: NA; CDR3nt: TGTGCCAGCAGTTTAGCGTTAGGAGACAGGACGTACCTCTACAATGAGCAGTTCTTC; CDR3aa: CASSLALGDRTYLYNEQFF
d_gene: NA; j_gene: TRBJ1-1; v_gene: TRBV18; abundance: few; CDR3nt: TGTGCCAGCTCAGTAAGCGCGGGGGCCACTGAAGCTTTCTTT; CDR3aa: CASSVSAGATEAFF
d_gene: NA; j_gene: TRBJ2-1; v_gene: TRBV4-1; abundance: NA; CDR3nt: TGCGCCAGCAGCCAAGATCCAATCCTTGAGCAGTTCTTC; CDR3aa: CASSQDPILEQFF
d_gene: NA; j_gene: TRBJ2-2; v_gene: TRBV7-9; abundance: NA; CDR3nt: TGTGCCAGCAGCCCCCCCCTGCCCGGGGAGCTGTTTTTT; CDR3aa: CASSPPLPGELFF
d_gene: NA; j_gene: TRBJ1-2; v_gene: TRBV6-5; abundance: few; CDR3nt: TGTGCCAGCAGTTACGGTGGAGGTGCCTATGGCTACACCTTC; CDR3aa: CASSYGGGAYGYTF
d_gene: NA; j_gene: TRBJ2-2; v_gene: TRBV20-1; abundance: few; CDR3nt: TGCAGTGCTAGAGATCTCGAGCGGGTGAACACCGGGGAGCTGTTTTTT; CDR3aa: CSARDLERVNTGELFF
d_gene: NA; j_gene: TRBJ2-1; v_gene: TRBV11-2; abundance: many; CDR3nt: TGTGCCAGCAGGGACTTCTACAATGAGCAGTTCTTC; CDR3aa: CASRDFYNEQFF
d_gene: NA; j_gene: TRBJ2-2; v_gene: TRBV5-1; abundance: NA; CDR3nt: TGCGCCAGCAGCTCCCCGGTGGGGCCCACGAACACCGGGGAGCTGTTTTTT; CDR3aa: CASSSPVGPTNTGELFF
d_gene: TRBD1; j_gene: TRBJ2-5; v_gene: TRBV5-1; abundance: few; CDR3nt: TGCGCCAGCAGCTTGACCCCCGGGACAGGGAGTCAAGAGACCCAGTACTTC; CDR3aa: CASSLTPGTGSQETQYF
d_gene: TRBD1; j_gene: TRBJ1-2; v_gene: TRBV12-3/TRBV12-4; abundance: few; CDR3nt: TGTGCCAGCAGTTTAGCCGGGACAGGGGGAGGCTACACCTTC; CDR3aa: CASSLAGTGGGYTF
d_gene: NA; j_gene: TRBJ2-3; v_gene: TRBV7-8; abundance: few; CDR3nt: TGTGCCAGCAGCTACGGGAATACGCAGTATTTT; CDR3aa: CASSYGNTQYF
d_gene: TRBD1; j_gene: TRBJ1-4; v_gene: TRBV20-1; abundance: few; CDR3nt: TGCAGTGCTAGAGATCACGGGACAGACAATGAAAAACTGTTTTTT; CDR3aa: CSARDHGTDNEKLFF
d_gene: NA; j_gene: TRBJ1-6; v_gene: TRBV7-3; abundance: few; CDR3nt: TGTGCCAGCAGCTTGGCGAGGGCTTCACCCCTCCACTTT; CDR3aa: CASSLARASPLHF
d_gene: NA; j_gene: TRBJ1-1; v_gene: TRBV27; abundance: NA; CDR3nt: TGTGCCAGCAGTTATATTCGTGGTGAAGCTTTCTTT; CDR3aa: CASSYIRGEAFF
d_gene: NA; j_gene: TRBJ1-5; v_gene: TRBV30; abundance: NA; CDR3nt: TGTGCCTGGAGTGTGGTTCCAACAGTGAATCAGCCCCAGCATTTT; CDR3aa: CAWSVVPTVNQPQHF
d_gene: NA; j_gene: TRBJ2-5; v_gene: TRBV7-9; abundance: NA; CDR3nt: TGTGCCAGCAGCTTATACAGAAGTTTTGGGGAGACCCAGTACTTC; CDR3aa: CASSLYRSFGETQYF
d_gene: TRBD2; j_gene: TRBJ2-5; v_gene: TRBV5-1; abundance: NA; CDR3nt: TGCGCCAGCAGTGGACTAGCGGGAGGGCCAGGGGAGACCCAGTACTTC; CDR3aa: CASSGLAGGPGETQYF
d_gene: NA; j_gene: TRBJ2-2; v_gene: TRBV18; abundance: few; CDR3nt: TGTGCCAGCTCACCAGGGCGAGGGTCGAACACCGGGGAGCTGTTTTTT; CDR3aa: CASSPGRGSNTGELFF
d_gene: TRBD1; j_gene: TRBJ1-5; v_gene: TRBV7-9; abundance: NA; CDR3nt: TGTGCCAGCAGCTTAGGGGACAGGGGTCAGCCCCAGCATTTT; CDR3aa: CASSLGDRGQPQHF
d_gene: NA; j_gene: TRBJ2-1; v_gene: TRBV24-1; abundance: NA; CDR3nt: TGTGCCACCATAGCGGCCAACAATGAGCAGTTCTTC; CDR3aa: CATIAANNEQFF